This TCR beta chain was captured by sequencing in a study of control samples from healthy donors and cancer patients. The sample holds one count of this clone. CDR1 is SNHLY and CDR2 is FYNNEI in the germline V gene. Trimming removed 5 bases from V and 4 bases from J; junction bases left unmatched: 2. The CDR3 is 12 amino acids. Method: immunoSEQ multiplex PCR; TCRdb's copy keeps in-frame clones and lacks some. The sample records about 120,000 clones, around 89% being singletons. This TCR was sampled from a man aged 40-49 years in good health. Sequencing was performed on blood. The rearrangement uses TRBV2 and TRBJ2-7; 7 bases are shared with TRBD1. CDR3 in DNA: TGTGCCAGCAGTTCGGGACAGTACGAGCAGTACTTC. This translates into CASSSGQYEQYF.